The TCR beta chain described here comes from a study of blood T cells in healthy people across ages. Study results and limitations: Comparison with aged donors showed that long-lived donors had more naive CD4+ cells and higher diversity.

Germline lookup yields CDR1 SQVTM and CDR2 ANQGSEA. CDR3 size: 12 residues. Trimming cost V 7 bases and J 3 bases, with 12 bases left between them. This clonotype was seen a few times. Its antigen is unknown. The authors ran a second PCR of about 7 to 11 cycles using a sample-barcoded 5' primer and a J-beta primer mix. MiXCR was run by TCRdb on the 5' RACE reads, yielding one entry per CDR3 protein. Here the sample spans 1.5 million to 2 million distinct CDR3 sequences, approximately 50% being singletons. The chain links TRBV29-1 to TRBJ1-2; D may be TRBD1 (5 bases). The receptor's source is a woman in her thirties or forties in good health. What was sequenced was blood. The CDR3 DNA reads TGCAGCGGGTTGGGGGGAGACTATGGCTACACCTTC. The encoded protein is CSGLGGDYGYTF.